Given below is one T cell receptor beta chain in context. Its antigen is not yet known. Per-nucleotide qualities are absent, and no much larger clonotype sits a single base away. Based on the germline V gene (reference sequence), the CDR1 and CDR2 sequences are GTSNPN and SVGIG. The V and J ends are trimmed by 2 bases and 4 bases, leaving 9 bases between them. The CDR3 has 13 amino acids, counting the end cysteine and phenylalanine. The kept DNA is CDR3 alone, 39 bases in frame from the first base. The data derive from a study of T cell responses to AZD1222 COVID-19 vaccine (TCRdb year 2021). For the wider study: TCR sequencing covered 230 or so trial participants: nearly 210 given two doses of AZD1222 and 26 given two doses of MenACWY control vaccine. Trial participants were enrolled by age into 18-55, 56-69 and 70-plus year subgroups, with roughly 150, 30 and 60 TCR-sequenced participants respectively.

The CDR3 regions of human TCRbeta chains were subjected to immunosequencing. Per the original workflow: TCRs in the repertoires were matched against a reference library of SARS-CoV-2-specific TCRs that had been generated with the MIRA antigen-specificity platform. Breadth meant the fraction of unique TCRs that were SARS-CoV-2-associated, whereas depth meant the fraction of total T cells that were SARS-CoV-2-associated. Using the MIRA data, each spike-specific TCR was assigned both to the spike region to which the TCR was reactive and to a CD4 or CD8 class. Log10-transformed breadth and depth values were compared by one-way ANOVA with Sidak's multiple comparisons tests. TCRdb carries this immuneACCESS record with in-frame sequences only. Its versions omit some clonotypes, under half of them owing to an unresolved V gene in the studies checked, with the rest unexplained. That table furnishes V, J and clone size, whereas the DNA furnished D and trimming. The sample records about 86,000 clones, around 88% of which are singletons. Together, the top ten hold 10% of the sample.

Reading the label with the study, this specimen's time point is: baseline before first vaccination. Reading the label with the study, this specimen's treatment or condition is: meningococcal conjugate vaccine given as trial control. The vaccinee samples were drawn from two UK trials, COV001 and COV002, one of which was a single-blind randomized controlled phase 2/3 trial testing AZD1222 (ChAdOx1 nCoV-19) in healthy adults. Trial participant PBMC samples were collected at day 0 and day 28 after the second dose for TCRbeta chain sequencing. Overall study results and their limits: CD4 TCRs associated with the vaccine covered the entire spike protein, and the dominant responses were in regions 160-218 and 743-854. Only 5 to 7 AZD1222 recipients were SARS-CoV-2 seropositive at baseline, limiting conclusions about previously exposed vaccinees. The 56-69-year group was small, and its depth increase did not reach significance, likely because of low power. A significant rise in spike-specific TCR breadth and depth was observed after two AZD1222 doses relative to day 0 and relative to MenACWY recipients. Because no day 14 peak-response samples were available, the repertoires could be characterized only after the peak T cell response. Participants were mostly white British, with more females than males. The authors suggested clonal diversity may have been underestimated. Nearly half of unique spike-specific TCRs reportedly recognized epitopes outside regions mutated in the B.1.351 and B.1.1.7 variants.

This specimen consisted of peripheral blood, obtained on day 0 of MenACWY control vaccination. The chain uses TRBV30 and TRBJ1-3; confidence is insufficient to name the D gene. This receptor was taken from an adult in good health. The CDR3 loop reads CAWSLSGGNTIYF. The nucleotide sequence is TGTGCCTGGAGTCTATCGGGGGGAAACACCATATATTTT. The full variable domain, with segments outside the CDR3 supplied by the reference TRBV30 and TRBJ1-3 proteins, appears as SQTIHQWPATLVQPVGSPLSLECTVEGTSNPNLYWYRQAAGRGLQLLFYSVGIGQISSEVPQNLSASRPQDRQFILSSKKLLLSDSGFYLCAWSLSGGNTIYFGEGSWLTVV.